The sequence of this T cell receptor beta chain was determined in a study of T-cell memory formation after mild COVID-19. Study-level points and caveats: There was a balanced CD4/CD8 profile in clones contracting day 15 to 85, and later expanders leaned CD4+.

From the 5' RACE reads, TCRdb called clonotypes with MiXCR, one entry per CDR3 protein. The repertoire holds 140,000 to 150,000 distinct CDR3 sequences, with 25% as singletons. Germline assignment: CDR1 SGHTA and CDR2 FQGTGA. This CDR3 is built from 15 residues. V shed 4 bases, J shed 5 bases, and the junction held 4 bases outside the gene matches. A few counts support this clonotype. Its specificity is unknown. Sequenced: PBMCs or a T cell subset sorted from them (not recorded which). The chain employs TRBV7-3 and TRBJ2-5; 13 bases agree with TRBD2. The sequence derives from an adult woman who had mild COVID-19 (a few samples of this study predate the infection). Cell type and time point are not known. CDR3 in amino acids: CASSSGLAGFETQYF. CDR3 DNA: TGTGCCAGCAGCTCGGGACTAGCGGGATTTGAGACCCAGTACTTC.